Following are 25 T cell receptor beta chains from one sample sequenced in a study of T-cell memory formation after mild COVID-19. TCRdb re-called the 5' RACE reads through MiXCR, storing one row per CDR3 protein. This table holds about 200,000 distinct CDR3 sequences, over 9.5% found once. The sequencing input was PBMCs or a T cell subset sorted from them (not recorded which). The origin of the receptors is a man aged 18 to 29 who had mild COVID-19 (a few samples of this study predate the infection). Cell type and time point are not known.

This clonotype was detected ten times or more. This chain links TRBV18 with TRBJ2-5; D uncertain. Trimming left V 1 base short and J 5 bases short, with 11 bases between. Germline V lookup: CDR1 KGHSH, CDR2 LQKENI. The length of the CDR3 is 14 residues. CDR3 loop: CASSPQALRETQYF. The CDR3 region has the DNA TGTGCCAGCTCACCACAAGCGCTCCGGGAGACCCAGTACTTC.

CDR3 region: CASSPEEGEAFF. CDR3 nucleotides: TGTGCCAGCAGCCCAGAAGAGGGCGAAGCTTTCTTT. The chain recombines TRBV9 with TRBJ1-1; D not resolved. Germline lookup yields CDR1 SGDLS and CDR2 YYNGEE. Trimming removed 4 bases from V and 8 bases from J, with 12 bases in between. This CDR3 region has 12 residues.

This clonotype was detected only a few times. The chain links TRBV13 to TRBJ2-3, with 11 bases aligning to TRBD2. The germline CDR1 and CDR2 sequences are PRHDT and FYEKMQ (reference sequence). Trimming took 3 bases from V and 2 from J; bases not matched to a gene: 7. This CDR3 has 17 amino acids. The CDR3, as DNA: TGTGCCAGCAGCTTGAGATTAGCGGGGGGGCCCACAGATACGCAGTATTTT. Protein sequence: CASSLRLAGGPTDTQYF.

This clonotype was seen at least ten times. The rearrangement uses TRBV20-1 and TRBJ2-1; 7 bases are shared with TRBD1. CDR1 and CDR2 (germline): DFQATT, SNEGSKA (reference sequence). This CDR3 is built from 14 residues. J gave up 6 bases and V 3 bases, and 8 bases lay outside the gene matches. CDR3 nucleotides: TGCAGTGCTAGCCGGGACAGCGTATCCAATGAGCAGTTCTTC. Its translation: CSASRDSVSNEQFF.

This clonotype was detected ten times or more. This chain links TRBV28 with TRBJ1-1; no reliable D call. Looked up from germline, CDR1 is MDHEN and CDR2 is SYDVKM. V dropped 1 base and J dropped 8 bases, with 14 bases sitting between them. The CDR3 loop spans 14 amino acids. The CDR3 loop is CASSLYQVVGEAFF. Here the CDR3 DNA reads TGTGCCAGCAGTTTATACCAAGTTGTGGGAGAAGCTTTCTTT.

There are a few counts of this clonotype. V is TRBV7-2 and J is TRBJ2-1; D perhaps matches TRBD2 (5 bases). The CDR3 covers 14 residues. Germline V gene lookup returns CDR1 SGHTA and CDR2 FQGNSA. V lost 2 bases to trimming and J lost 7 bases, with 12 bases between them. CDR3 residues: CASSLNGVYNEQFF. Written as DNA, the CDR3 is TGTGCCAGCAGCTTAAACGGGGTCTATAATGAGCAGTTCTTC.

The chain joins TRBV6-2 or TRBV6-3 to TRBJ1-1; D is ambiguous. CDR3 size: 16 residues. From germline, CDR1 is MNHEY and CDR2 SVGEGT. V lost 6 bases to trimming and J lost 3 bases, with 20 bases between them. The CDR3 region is CASSIKASGWHTEAFF. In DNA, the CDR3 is TGTGCCAGCAGCATTAAGGCCTCAGGTTGGCACACTGAAGCTTTCTTT.

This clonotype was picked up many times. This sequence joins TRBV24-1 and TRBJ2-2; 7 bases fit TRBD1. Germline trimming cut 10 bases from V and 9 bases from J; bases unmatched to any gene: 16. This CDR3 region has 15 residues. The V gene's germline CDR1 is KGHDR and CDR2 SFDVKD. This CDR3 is CATRQPGTAHRELFF. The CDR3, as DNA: TGTGCCACTCGACAACCCGGGACAGCGCACCGGGAGCTGTTTTTT.

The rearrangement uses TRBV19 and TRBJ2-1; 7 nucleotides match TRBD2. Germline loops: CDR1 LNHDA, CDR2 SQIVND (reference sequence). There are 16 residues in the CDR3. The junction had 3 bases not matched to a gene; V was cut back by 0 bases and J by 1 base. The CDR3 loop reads CASSIDRSGSYNEQFF. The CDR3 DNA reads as TGTGCCAGTAGTATAGATCGTAGCGGGTCCTACAATGAGCAGTTCTTC.

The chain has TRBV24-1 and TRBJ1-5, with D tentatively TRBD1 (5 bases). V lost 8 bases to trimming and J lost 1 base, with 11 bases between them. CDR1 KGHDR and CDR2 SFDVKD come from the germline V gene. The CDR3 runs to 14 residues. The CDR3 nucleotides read TGTGCCACCAACGACAGTTTCAGCAATCAGCCCCAGCATTTT. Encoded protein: CATNDSFSNQPQHF.

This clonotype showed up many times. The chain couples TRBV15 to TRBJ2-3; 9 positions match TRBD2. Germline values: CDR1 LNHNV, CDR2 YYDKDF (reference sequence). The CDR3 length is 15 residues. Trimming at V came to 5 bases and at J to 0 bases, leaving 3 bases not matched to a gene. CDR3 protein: CATSGGLASTDTQYF. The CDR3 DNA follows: TGTGCCACCAGCGGAGGACTAGCGAGCACAGATACGCAGTATTTT.

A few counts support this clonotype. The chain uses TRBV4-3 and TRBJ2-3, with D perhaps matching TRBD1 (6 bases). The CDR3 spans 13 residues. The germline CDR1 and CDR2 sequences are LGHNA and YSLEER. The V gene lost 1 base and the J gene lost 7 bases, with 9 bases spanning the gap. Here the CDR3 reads CASSQAGQHTQYF. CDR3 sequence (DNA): TGCGCCAGCAGCCAAGCGGGACAACATACGCAGTATTTT.

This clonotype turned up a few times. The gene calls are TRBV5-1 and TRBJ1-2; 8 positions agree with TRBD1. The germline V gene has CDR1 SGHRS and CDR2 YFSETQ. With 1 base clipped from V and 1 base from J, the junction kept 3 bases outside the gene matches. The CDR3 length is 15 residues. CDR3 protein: CASSLLTGGNYGYTF. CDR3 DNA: TGCGCCAGCAGCTTGCTTACAGGGGGTAACTATGGCTACACCTTC. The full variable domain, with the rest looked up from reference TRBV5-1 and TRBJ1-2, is KAGVTQTPRYLIKTRGQQVTLSCSPISGHRSVSWYQQTPGQGLQFLFEYFSETQRNKGNFPGRFSGRQFSNSRSEMNVSTLELGDSALYLCASSLLTGGNYGYTFGSGTRLTVV.

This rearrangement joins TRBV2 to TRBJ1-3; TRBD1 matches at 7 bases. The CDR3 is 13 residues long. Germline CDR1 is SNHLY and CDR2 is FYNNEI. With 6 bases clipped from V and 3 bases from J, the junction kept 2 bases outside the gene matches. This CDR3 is CASSRQGGNTIYF. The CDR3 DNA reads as TGTGCCAGCAGCCGACAGGGTGGAAACACCATATATTTT.

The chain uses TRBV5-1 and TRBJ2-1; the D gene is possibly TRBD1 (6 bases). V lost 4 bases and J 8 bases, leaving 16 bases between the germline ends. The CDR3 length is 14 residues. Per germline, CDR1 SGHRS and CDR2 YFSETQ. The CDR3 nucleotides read TGCGCCAGCAGCGCTACAGGGAACGGGGATGAGCAGTTCTTC. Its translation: CASSATGNGDEQFF.

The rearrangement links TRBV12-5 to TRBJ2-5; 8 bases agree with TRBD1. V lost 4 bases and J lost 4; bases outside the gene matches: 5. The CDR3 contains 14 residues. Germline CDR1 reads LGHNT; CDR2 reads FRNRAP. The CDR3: CASGWQGATETQYF. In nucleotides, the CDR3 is TGTGCTAGTGGTTGGCAGGGGGCGACAGAGACCCAGTACTTC.

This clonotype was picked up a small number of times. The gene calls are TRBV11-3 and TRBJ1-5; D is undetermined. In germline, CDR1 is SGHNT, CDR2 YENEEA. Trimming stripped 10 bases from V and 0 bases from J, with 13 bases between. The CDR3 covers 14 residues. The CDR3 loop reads CAKAAAYSNQPQHF. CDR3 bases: TGTGCCAAAGCGGCAGCTTATAGCAATCAGCCCCAGCATTTT.

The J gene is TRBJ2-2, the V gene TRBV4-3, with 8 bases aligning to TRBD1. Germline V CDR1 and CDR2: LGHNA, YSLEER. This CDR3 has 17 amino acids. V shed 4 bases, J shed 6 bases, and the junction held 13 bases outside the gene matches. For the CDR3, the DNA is TGCGCCAGCAGCCTAGTTATTAGTGCAGGGGGCTCCGGGGAGCTGTTTTTT. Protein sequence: CASSLVISAGGSGELFF.

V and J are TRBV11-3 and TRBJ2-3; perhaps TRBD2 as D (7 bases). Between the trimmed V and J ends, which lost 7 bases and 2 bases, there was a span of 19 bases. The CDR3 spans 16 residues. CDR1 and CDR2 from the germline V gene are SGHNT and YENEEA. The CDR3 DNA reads TGTGCCAGCATCTCGGGGGCGGGGGCCAACACAGATACGCAGTATTTT. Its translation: CASISGAGANTDTQYF.

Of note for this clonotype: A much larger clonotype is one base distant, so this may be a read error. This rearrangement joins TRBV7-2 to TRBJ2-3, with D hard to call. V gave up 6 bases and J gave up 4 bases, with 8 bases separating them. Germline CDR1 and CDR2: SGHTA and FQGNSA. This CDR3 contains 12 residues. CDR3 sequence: CASRAKSDTQYF. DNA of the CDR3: TGTGCCAGCAGGGCGAAATCAGATACGCAGTATTTT.

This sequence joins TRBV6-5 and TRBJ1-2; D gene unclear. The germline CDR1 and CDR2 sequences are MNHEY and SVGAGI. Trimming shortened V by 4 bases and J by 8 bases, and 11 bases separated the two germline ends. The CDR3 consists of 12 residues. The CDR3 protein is CASSLGGGGYTF. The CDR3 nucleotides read TGTGCCAGCAGTTTAGGAGGCGGGGGCTACACCTTC.

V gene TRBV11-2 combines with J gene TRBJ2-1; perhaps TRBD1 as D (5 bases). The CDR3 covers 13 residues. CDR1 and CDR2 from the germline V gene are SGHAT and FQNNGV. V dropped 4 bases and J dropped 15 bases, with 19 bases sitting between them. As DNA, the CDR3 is TGTGCCAGCAGCTCTCCTTGGAGACAGTTGGGGTTCTTC. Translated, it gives CASSSPWRQLGFF.

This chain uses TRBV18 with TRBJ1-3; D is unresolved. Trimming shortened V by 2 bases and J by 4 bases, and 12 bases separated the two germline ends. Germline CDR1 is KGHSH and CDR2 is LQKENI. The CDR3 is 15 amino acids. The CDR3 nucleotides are TGTGCCAGCTCACCAATATTGGGATCCGGAAACACCATATATTTT. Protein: CASSPILGSGNTIYF.

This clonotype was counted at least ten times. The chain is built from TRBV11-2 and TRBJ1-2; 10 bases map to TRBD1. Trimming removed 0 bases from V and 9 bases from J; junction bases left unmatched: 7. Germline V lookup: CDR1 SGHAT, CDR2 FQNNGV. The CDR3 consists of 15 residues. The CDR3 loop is CASSLDQWDRGRYTF. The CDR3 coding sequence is TGTGCCAGCAGCTTAGATCAGTGGGACAGGGGACGCTACACCTTC.

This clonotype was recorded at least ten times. CDR3 nucleotide sequence: TGCAGCGTTGGGGCCCAGAGAGGGGGGGGCTACGAGCAGTACTTC. It specifies CSVGAQRGGGYEQYF. The chain is built from TRBV29-1 and TRBJ2-7, with D maybe TRBD2 (7 bases). Germline V gene sequence: CDR1 SQVTM, CDR2 ANQGSEA. Trimming shortened V by 4 bases and J by 3 bases, and 19 bases separated the two germline ends. This CDR3 has 15 residues.